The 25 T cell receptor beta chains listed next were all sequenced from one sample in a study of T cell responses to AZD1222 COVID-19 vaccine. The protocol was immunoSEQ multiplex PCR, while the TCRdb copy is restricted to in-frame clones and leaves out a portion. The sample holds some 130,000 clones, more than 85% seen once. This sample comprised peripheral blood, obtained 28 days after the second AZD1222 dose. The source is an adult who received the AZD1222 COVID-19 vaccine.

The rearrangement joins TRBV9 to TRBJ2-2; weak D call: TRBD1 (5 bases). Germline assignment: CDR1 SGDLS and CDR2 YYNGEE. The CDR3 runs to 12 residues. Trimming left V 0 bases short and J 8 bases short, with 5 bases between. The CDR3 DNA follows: TGTGCCAGCAGCGTAGACAGGGGGGAGCTGTTTTTT. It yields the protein CASSVDRGELFF.

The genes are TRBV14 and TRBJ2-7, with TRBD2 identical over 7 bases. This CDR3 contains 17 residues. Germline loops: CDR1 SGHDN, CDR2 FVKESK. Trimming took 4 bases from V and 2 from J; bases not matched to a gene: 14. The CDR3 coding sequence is TGTGCCAGCAGCCCGGTAGGGGCTAGCGGATACCCCTACGAGCAGTACGTC. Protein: CASSPVGASGYPYEQYV.

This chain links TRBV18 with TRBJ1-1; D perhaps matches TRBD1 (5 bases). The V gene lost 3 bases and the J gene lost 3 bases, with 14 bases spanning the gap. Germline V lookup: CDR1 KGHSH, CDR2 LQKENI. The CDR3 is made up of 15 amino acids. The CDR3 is CASSPSPGGDTEAFF. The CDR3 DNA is TGTGCCAGCTCACCCTCCCCCGGGGGGGACACTGAAGCTTTCTTT.

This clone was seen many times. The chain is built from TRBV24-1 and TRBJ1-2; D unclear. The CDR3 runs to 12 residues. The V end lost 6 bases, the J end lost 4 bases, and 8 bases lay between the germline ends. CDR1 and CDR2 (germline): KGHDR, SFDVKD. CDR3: CATSSAGYGYTF. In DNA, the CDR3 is TGTGCCACCAGTTCCGCCGGCTATGGCTACACCTTC.

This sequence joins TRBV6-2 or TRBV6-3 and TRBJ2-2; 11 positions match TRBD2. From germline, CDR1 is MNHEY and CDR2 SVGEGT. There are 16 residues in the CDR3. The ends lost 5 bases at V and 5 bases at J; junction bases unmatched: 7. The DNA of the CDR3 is TGTGCCAGCAGTGATACTAGCGGGAGTTTAACCGGGGAGCTGTTTTTT. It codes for CASSDTSGSLTGELFF.

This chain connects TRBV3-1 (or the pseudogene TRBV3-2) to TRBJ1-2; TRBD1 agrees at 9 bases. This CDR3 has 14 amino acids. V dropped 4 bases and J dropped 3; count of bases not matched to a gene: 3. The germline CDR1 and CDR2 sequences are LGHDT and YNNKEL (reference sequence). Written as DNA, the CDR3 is TGTGCCAGCAGCCGCGGGGACAGGGACTATGGCTACACCTTC. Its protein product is CASSRGDRDYGYTF.

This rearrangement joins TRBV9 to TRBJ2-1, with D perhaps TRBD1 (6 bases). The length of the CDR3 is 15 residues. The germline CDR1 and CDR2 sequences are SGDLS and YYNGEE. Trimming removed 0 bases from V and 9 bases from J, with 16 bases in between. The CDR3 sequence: CASSVEAPGHGEQFF. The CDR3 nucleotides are TGTGCCAGCAGCGTAGAGGCTCCGGGACACGGTGAGCAGTTCTTC.

CDR3: CASSLAAGGGYNEQFF. The CDR3 nucleotides read TGTGCCAGCAGCTTAGCGGCGGGGGGGGGATACAATGAGCAGTTCTTC. The chain joins TRBV7-2 to TRBJ2-1; 9 positions agree with TRBD2. The V gene's germline CDR1 is SGHTA and CDR2 FQGNSA. This CDR3 region has 16 residues. The trim removed 0 bases at V and 4 bases at J, leaving 4 bases unmatched.

The CDR3 region has the DNA TGTGCCAGTAGTAGAGACGGACAGGGTTTCAACGAGCAGTACTTC. Protein sequence: CASSRDGQGFNEQYF. The chain uses TRBV19 and TRBJ2-7, with 8 bases aligning to TRBD1. CDR3 size: 15 residues. After removal of 4 bases from V and 5 bases from J, the junction contained 10 bases not matched to a gene. CDR1 is LNHDA, CDR2 SQIVND, per germline (reference sequence).

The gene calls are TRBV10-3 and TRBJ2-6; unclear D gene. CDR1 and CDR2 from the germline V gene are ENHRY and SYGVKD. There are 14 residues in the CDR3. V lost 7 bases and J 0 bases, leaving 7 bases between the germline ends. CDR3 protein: CAITQTSGANVLTF. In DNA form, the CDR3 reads TGTGCCATCACCCAGACCTCTGGGGCCAACGTCCTGACTTTC.

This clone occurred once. The CDR3: CAISESKGLPQGYTF. DNA for the CDR3: TGTGCCATCAGTGAGTCGAAAGGACTACCTCAGGGCTACACCTTC. The chain joins TRBV10-3 to TRBJ1-2; no definite D call. Germline V gene data show CDR1 as ENHRY and CDR2 as SYGVKD. With 0 bases removed from V and 8 bases from J, the gap between germline ends came to 16 bases. The CDR3 spans 15 residues.

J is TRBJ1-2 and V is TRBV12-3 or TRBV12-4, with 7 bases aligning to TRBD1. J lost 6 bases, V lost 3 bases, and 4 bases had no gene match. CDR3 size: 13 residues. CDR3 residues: CASSLTGLDGYTF. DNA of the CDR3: TGTGCCAGCAGTTTGACAGGGTTAGATGGCTACACCTTC.

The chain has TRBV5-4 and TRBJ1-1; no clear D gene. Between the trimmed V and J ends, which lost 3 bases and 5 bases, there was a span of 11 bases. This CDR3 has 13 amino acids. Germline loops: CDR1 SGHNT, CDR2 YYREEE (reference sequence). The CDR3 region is CASSSGVGTEAFF. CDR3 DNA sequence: TGTGCCAGCAGCTCGGGAGTGGGAACTGAAGCTTTCTTT.

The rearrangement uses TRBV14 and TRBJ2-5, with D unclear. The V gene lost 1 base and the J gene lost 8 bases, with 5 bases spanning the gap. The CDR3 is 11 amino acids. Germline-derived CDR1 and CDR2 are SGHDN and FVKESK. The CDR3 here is CASSQGPTQYF. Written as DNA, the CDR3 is TGTGCCAGCAGCCAAGGGCCTACCCAGTACTTC.

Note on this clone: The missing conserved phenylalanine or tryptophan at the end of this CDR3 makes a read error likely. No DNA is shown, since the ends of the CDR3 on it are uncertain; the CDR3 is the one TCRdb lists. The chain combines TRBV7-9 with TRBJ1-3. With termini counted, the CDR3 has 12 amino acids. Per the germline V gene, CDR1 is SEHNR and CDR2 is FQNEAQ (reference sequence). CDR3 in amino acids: CASSLAGRPLVG.

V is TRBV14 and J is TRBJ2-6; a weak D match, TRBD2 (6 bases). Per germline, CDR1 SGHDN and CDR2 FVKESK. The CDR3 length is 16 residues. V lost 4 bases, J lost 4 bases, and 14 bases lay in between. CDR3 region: CASSRYRRAGANVLTF. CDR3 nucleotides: TGTGCCAGCAGCCGATATCGGAGGGCAGGGGCCAACGTCCTGACTTTC.

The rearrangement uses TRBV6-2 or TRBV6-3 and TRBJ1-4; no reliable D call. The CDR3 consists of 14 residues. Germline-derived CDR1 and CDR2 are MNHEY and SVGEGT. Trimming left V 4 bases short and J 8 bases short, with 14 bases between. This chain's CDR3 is CASSSAAGEEKLFF. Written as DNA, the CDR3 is TGTGCCAGCAGTTCCGCCGCAGGCGAGGAAAAACTGTTTTTT.

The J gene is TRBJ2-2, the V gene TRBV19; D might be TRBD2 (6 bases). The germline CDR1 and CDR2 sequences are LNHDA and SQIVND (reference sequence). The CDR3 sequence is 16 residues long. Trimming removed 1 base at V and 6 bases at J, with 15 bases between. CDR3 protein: CASSIGPKGGAGELFF. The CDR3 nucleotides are TGTGCCAGTAGTATAGGACCCAAGGGAGGAGCCGGGGAGCTGTTTTTT. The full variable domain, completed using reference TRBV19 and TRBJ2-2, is DGGITQSPKYLFRKEGQNVTLSCEQNLNHDAMYWYRQDPGQGLRLIYYSQIVNDFQKGDIAEGYSVSREKKESFPLTVTSAQKNPTAFYLCASSIGPKGGAGELFFGEGSRLTVL.

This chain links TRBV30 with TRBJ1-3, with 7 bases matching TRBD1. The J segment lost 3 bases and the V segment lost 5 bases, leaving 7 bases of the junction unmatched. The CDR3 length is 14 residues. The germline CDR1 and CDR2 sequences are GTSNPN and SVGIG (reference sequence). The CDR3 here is CAWATQGIGNTIYF. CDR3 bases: TGTGCCTGGGCTACACAGGGGATTGGAAACACCATATATTTT.

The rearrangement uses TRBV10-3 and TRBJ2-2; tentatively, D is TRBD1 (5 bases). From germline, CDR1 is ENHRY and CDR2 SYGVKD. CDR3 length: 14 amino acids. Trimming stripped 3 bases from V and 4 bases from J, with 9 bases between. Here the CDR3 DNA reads TGTGCCATCAGTGACAGGGCCGTCACCGGGGAGCTGTTTTTT. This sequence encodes CAISDRAVTGELFF.

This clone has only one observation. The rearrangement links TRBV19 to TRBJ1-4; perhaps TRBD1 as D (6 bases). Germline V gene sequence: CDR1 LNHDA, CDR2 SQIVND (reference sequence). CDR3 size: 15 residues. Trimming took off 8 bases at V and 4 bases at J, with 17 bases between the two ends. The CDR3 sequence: CASGGRPGYNEKLFF. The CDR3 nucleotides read TGTGCCAGTGGGGGGCGGCCCGGATATAATGAAAAACTGTTTTTT.

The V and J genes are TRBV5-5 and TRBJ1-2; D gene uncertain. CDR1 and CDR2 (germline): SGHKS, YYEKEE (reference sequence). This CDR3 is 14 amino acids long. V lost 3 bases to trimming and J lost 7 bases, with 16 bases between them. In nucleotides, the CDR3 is TGTGCCAGCAGCTCGAGGGTCCTACTCCTTGGCTACACCTTC. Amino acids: CASSSRVLLLGYTF.

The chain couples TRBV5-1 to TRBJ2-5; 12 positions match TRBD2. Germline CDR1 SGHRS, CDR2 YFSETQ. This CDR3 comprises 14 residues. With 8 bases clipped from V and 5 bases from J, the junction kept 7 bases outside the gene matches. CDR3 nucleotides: TGCGCCAGTAACCTAGCGGGGGGGCCGGAGACCCAGTACTTC. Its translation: CASNLAGGPETQYF.

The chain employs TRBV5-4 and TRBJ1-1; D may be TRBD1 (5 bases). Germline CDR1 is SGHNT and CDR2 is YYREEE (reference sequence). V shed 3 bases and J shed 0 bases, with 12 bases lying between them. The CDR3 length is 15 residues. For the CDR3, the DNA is TGTGCCAGCAGCTGGGGGGGTCAGGTGAACACTGAAGCTTTCTTT. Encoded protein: CASSWGGQVNTEAFF.

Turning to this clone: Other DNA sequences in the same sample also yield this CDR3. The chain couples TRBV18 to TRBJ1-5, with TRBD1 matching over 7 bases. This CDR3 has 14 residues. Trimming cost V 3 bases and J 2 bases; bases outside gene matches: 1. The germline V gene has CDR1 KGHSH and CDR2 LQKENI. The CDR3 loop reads CASSPGQGNQPQHF. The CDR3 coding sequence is TGTGCCAGCTCACCCGGACAGGGCAATCAGCCCCAGCATTTT.